A selection of T cell receptor beta chains follows, all from one sample in a study of cytomegalovirus exposure and HLA in healthy donors. Sequenced by immunoSEQ multiplex PCR; TCRdb stores in-frame clones only, minus some. Of 100,000 to 140,000 clones listed, 81% are singletons. Input material: PBMCs. These TCRs come from a man aged 25 to 45 in good health and CMV-seronegative. CDR3s include the opening cysteine and the closing phenylalanine or tryptophan. The order of the fields is D gene, V gene, J gene, clone size, CDR3 DNA, CDR3 protein. A D gene is named only where the DNA matches it firmly. Clone size is given for some rows only: seen once, a few or many times, or a class if the clone is expanded.

d_call: NA
v_call: TRBV7-8
j_call: TRBJ1-3
clone_size: NA
cdr3_nt: TGTGCCAGCAGCTTGGCGACATCCAACTCTGGAAACACCATATATTTT
cdr3_aa: CASSLATSNSGNTIYF

d_call: TRBD2
v_call: TRBV7-9
j_call: TRBJ2-3
clone_size: NA
cdr3_nt: TGTGCCGTAACTAGCGGGGTTGATACGCAGTATTTT
cdr3_aa: CAVTSGVDTQYF

d_call: NA
v_call: TRBV7-8
j_call: TRBJ1-1
clone_size: NA
cdr3_nt: TGTGCCAGCAGCTTAGGAGGGAGGGCTGAAGCTTTCTTT
cdr3_aa: CASSLGGRAEAFF

d_call: NA
v_call: TRBV11-2
j_call: TRBJ2-1
clone_size: NA
cdr3_nt: TGTGCCAGCAGCCCAAGGGCGGGCCGCCGGGAGCAGTTCTTC
cdr3_aa: CASSPRAGRREQFF

d_call: NA
v_call: TRBV5-4
j_call: TRBJ2-2
clone_size: NA
cdr3_nt: TGTGCCAGCAGCCGGGTCACTTCTTCGAACACCGGGGAGCTGTTTTTT
cdr3_aa: CASSRVTSSNTGELFF

d_call: NA
v_call: TRBV6-5
j_call: TRBJ1-4
clone_size: few
cdr3_nt: TGTGCCAGCGGGGAAGGGGCTACTAATGAAAAACTGTTTTTT
cdr3_aa: CASGEGATNEKLFF

d_call: NA
v_call: TRBV5-1
j_call: TRBJ1-1
clone_size: NA
cdr3_nt: TGCGCCAGCAGCTCCCCCCCGGGGGCTGAAGCTTTCTTT
cdr3_aa: CASSSPPGAEAFF

d_call: TRBD1
v_call: TRBV6-1
j_call: TRBJ1-1
clone_size: few
cdr3_nt: TGTGCCAGCATCGAGGGACAGGGGATCGATGAAGCTTTCTTT
cdr3_aa: CASIEGQGIDEAFF

d_call: TRBD1
v_call: TRBV27
j_call: TRBJ1-5
clone_size: NA
cdr3_nt: TGTGCCAGCAGTAAGACAGGGACTCAGCCCCAGCATTTT
cdr3_aa: CASSKTGTQPQHF

d_call: NA
v_call: TRBV30
j_call: TRBJ1-5
clone_size: NA
cdr3_nt: TGTGCCTATAACTATCAGCCCCAGCATTTT
cdr3_aa: CAYNYQPQHF

d_call: TRBD2
v_call: TRBV7-2
j_call: TRBJ2-7
clone_size: NA
cdr3_nt: TGTGCCAGCAGCCTTAGCGGGGCCTACGAGCAGTACTTC
cdr3_aa: CASSLSGAYEQYF

d_call: NA
v_call: TRBV7-8
j_call: TRBJ1-2
clone_size: NA
cdr3_nt: TGTGCCAGCAGCCCAGAGGGCTATGGCTACACCTTC
cdr3_aa: CASSPEGYGYTF

d_call: TRBD1
v_call: TRBV18
j_call: TRBJ2-6
clone_size: NA
cdr3_nt: TGTGCCAGCTCACAGGGGGCGGTCGGGGCCAACGTCCTGACTTTC
cdr3_aa: CASSQGAVGANVLTF

d_call: TRBD1
v_call: TRBV5-1
j_call: TRBJ1-1
clone_size: NA
cdr3_nt: TGCGCCAGCAGCTTGGGGGACAGCACCACTGAAGCTTTCTTT
cdr3_aa: CASSLGDSTTEAFF

d_call: NA
v_call: TRBV10-2
j_call: TRBJ1-5
clone_size: few
cdr3_nt: TGCGCCAGCACCAGCAGGGTCTATCAGCCCCAGCATTTT
cdr3_aa: CASTSRVYQPQHF

d_call: NA
v_call: TRBV30
j_call: TRBJ1-6
clone_size: NA
cdr3_nt: TGTGCCTGGGGGAAAAGACGGGAGAGCTCCTATAATTCACCCCTCCACTTT
cdr3_aa: CAWGKRRESSYNSPLHF

d_call: TRBD1
v_call: TRBV25-1
j_call: TRBJ2-7
clone_size: NA
cdr3_nt: TGTGCCAGCAGTGCTGACAGGGGGGACTACGAGCAGTACTTC
cdr3_aa: CASSADRGDYEQYF